This section outlines one T cell receptor (beta chain) sequence together with its context. As yet, its antigen is unknown. In nominal health when sampled, donors likely had unrecorded immune exposures nonetheless. With 60 Vbeta and 13 Jbeta primers, the PCR was carried out. Generated by immunoSEQ multiplex PCR, the TCRdb table keeps only in-frame clones and is missing some. The sample yields some 160,000 clones, roughly 80% seen once. This entry comes from a study of cytomegalovirus exposure and HLA in healthy donors. Study-level background: Inside one of the first data releases sat some 85 million unique TCRs taken from HLA-typed donors.

Study-wide results and caveats: TRBV6-2, TRBV6-3 and some other V segments were unresolvable in 87-base-pair reads. Analyzed later, association rates of TCRs varied across HLA loci, with DRB1 most and HLA-C fewest.

In germline, CDR1 is MNHNS, CDR2 SASEGT. Trimming removed 3 bases from V and 5 bases from J; junction bases left unmatched: 7. The CDR3 covers 15 residues. J is TRBJ2-3 and V is TRBV6-1, with TRBD2 matching over 8 bases. Sequenced material: PBMCs. This sequence originates from a man younger than 35 in good health and CMV-seronegative. In nucleotides, the CDR3 is TGTGCCAGCAGTGATAGCGGGGACTTCGAAGATACGCAGTATTTT. As protein: CASSDSGDFEDTQYF.